The TCR beta chain described here comes from a study of cytomegalovirus exposure and HLA in healthy donors. Study-wide results and caveats: Common viral pathogens seemed to be connected with several of the most significant clusters, according to a later analysis. It was assumed in the presence/absence analyses that sequencing depth was roughly uniform across donors. Cytomegalovirus-associated status was assigned to approximately 160 TCR beta chains.

With respect to this clone: Its antigen is not identified.

Donors counted as nominally healthy when sampled, yet unrecorded immune exposures were likely. The PCR employed 60 Vbeta primers together with 13 Jbeta primers. Clones were read by immunoSEQ multiplex PCR, and TCRdb kept only the in-frame ones, dropping some. The sample lists 150,000 to 250,000 clones; over 65% were seen once. V gave up 8 bases and J gave up 6 bases, with 8 bases separating them. Per the germline V gene, CDR1 is SEHNR and CDR2 is FQNEAQ (reference sequence). The CDR3 spans 11 residues. The sequence came from a boy aged 2 to 10 in good health and CMV-seronegative. Material for sequencing was PBMCs. V gene TRBV7-9 combines with J gene TRBJ1-3; possibly TRBD1 for D (6 bases). The CDR3 reads CASGGVNTIYF. Written as DNA, the CDR3 is TGTGCCAGCGGGGGCGTAAACACCATATATTTT.